Below are 5 T cell receptor beta chains sequenced from a single sample in a study of blood T cell repertoires in COVID-19. TCRdb's copy holds only in-frame clones and misses some; the assay was immunoSEQ multiplex PCR. The sample contains 120,000 or so clones, roughly 90% of which appear only once. The sample consisted of peripheral blood. These receptors were collected from a man over 45 with acute or convalescent COVID-19.

This rearrangement joins TRBV18 to TRBJ1-6; D is undetermined. The CDR3 covers 14 residues. Per germline, CDR1 KGHSH and CDR2 LQKENI. Trimming pared 3 bases from V and 4 bases from J, leaving 7 bases between. CDR3 protein: CASSPADYNSPLHF. The CDR3 nucleotides read TGTGCCAGCTCACCGGCGGATTATAATTCACCCCTCCACTTT.

This chain joins TRBV5-4 and TRBJ1-4; 7 bases agree with TRBD1. The CDR3 is made up of 14 amino acids. The germline gives CDR1 SGHNT, CDR2 YYREEE (reference sequence). V lost 4 bases to trimming and J lost 2 bases; unmatched junction nucleotides: 2. CDR3 coding DNA: TGTGCCAGCAGCACAGGGGCCACTAATGAAAAACTGTTTTTT. Translation: CASSTGATNEKLFF. Full variable domain (outside the CDR3, taken from reference TRBV5-4 and TRBJ1-4): ETGVTQSPTHLIKTRGQQVTLRCSSQSGHNTVSWYQQALGQGPQFIFQYYREEENGRGNFPPRFSGLQFPNYSSELNVNALELDDSALYLCASSTGATNEKLFFGSGTQLSVL.

The chain uses TRBV6-5 and TRBJ2-2, with D possibly TRBD1 on 6 matching bases. This CDR3 comprises 14 residues. V shed 6 bases and J shed 2 bases, with 10 bases lying between them. The germline CDR1 and CDR2 sequences are MNHEY and SVGAGI. CDR3 protein: CASRSDSNTGELFF. The CDR3 nucleotides read TGTGCCAGCAGATCGGACAGTAACACCGGGGAGCTGTTTTTT.

CDR3 sequence: CASSLPRAGGTGYTF. The CDR3, as DNA: TGTGCCAGCAGCCTCCCTCGTGCAGGAGGTACTGGCTACACCTTC. This sequence joins TRBV28 and TRBJ1-2; no clear D gene. CDR3 length: 15 residues. V lost 6 bases and J 7 bases, leaving 21 bases between the germline ends. Germline-derived CDR1 and CDR2 are MDHEN and SYDVKM.

V usage is TRBV6-6 and J usage is TRBJ1-2, with D possibly TRBD1 on 5 matching bases. Trimming took 5 bases from V and 4 from J, leaving 20 bases between them. The CDR3 length is 16 residues. CDR1 and CDR2 (germline): MNHNY, SVGAGI (reference sequence). The CDR3 region is CASSGRLGAPLYGYTF. CDR3 DNA: TGTGCCAGCAGTGGGAGGTTAGGGGCCCCACTCTATGGCTACACCTTC.